This T cell receptor (beta chain) was found in a study of T cell responses to AZD1222 COVID-19 vaccine. Across the study: Pooled samples include second doses given at about 4 or 12 weeks. Study findings and constraints: Increases in Spike-specific TCR breadth and depth were seen after two AZD1222 doses. None of the repertoires were sampled until the peak T cell response had passed.

This CDR3 contains 19 residues. The germline V gene encodes CDR1 MNHEY and CDR2 SMNVEV (reference sequence). V lost 7 bases and J 0 bases, leaving 22 bases between the germline ends. With respect to this clone: The antigen is not known.

Libraries were prepared by immunoSEQ multiplex PCR; TCRdb keeps only in-frame clonotypes and omits some of them. The sample has some 150,000 clones; around 90% are singletons. This rearrangement joins TRBV27 to TRBJ1-6; maybe TRBD1 (6 bases). This TCR was recovered from an adult in good health. Sequenced here: peripheral blood, sampled on day 0 of AZD1222 vaccination. In nucleotides, the CDR3 is TGTGCCAGCACCTTAGCGAGGGGGACCCTGAGCTCCTATAATTCACCCCTCCACTTT. This encodes CASTLARGTLSSYNSPLHF.